Below, 30 T cell receptor beta chains from the same sample are listed, as sequenced in a study of T cells after yellow fever vaccination. TCRdb re-derived calls from the 5' RACE reads in MiXCR, one entry per CDR3 protein. The sample lists hundreds of thousands of distinct CDR3 sequences; around 17% were seen once. This sample comprised PBMCs, obtained more than 4 days after the first yellow fever vaccination. The receptors were sampled from a man younger than 30 who received the YFV17D yellow fever vaccine.

This rearrangement joins TRBV7-2 to TRBJ1-4; 8 nucleotides match TRBD1. Germline values: CDR1 SGHTA, CDR2 FQGNSA. Germline trimming cut 2 bases from V and 8 bases from J; bases unmatched to any gene: 10. This CDR3 contains 16 residues. In nucleotides, the CDR3 is TGTGCCAGCAGCTTATTTAGGACAGGGTCTGGGGAAAAACTGTTTTTT. It yields the protein CASSLFRTGSGEKLFF.

In this sample, this clonotype turned up many times. This rearrangement joins TRBV25-1 to TRBJ1-4; D is undetermined. Germline V gene sequence: CDR1 MGHDK, CDR2 SYGVNS. Deletions cut 4 bases from V and 1 base from J, with 7 bases between. The CDR3 has 14 residues. CDR3 nucleotide sequence: TGTGCCAGCAGTGGGCGGATAACTAATGAAAAACTGTTTTTT. It codes for CASSGRITNEKLFF.

This chain connects TRBV11-2 to TRBJ1-1; no firm D call. The CDR3 length is 13 residues. The germline V gene encodes CDR1 SGHAT and CDR2 FQNNGV. V lost 0 bases and J lost 5, with 7 bases in between. The CDR3 protein is CASSLDGWTEAFF. CDR3 nucleotide sequence: TGTGCCAGCAGCTTAGATGGGTGGACTGAAGCTTTCTTT.

Many counts were recorded for this clonotype. The rearrangement links TRBV5-1 to TRBJ1-4, with D unresolved. This CDR3 comprises 15 residues. CDR1 and CDR2 from the germline V gene are SGHRS and YFSETQ. Trimming stripped 0 bases from V and 8 bases from J, with 14 bases between. The CDR3 region has the DNA TGCGCCAGCAGCTTGGTTTCTAACGTACACGAAAAACTGTTTTTT. Encoded protein: CASSLVSNVHEKLFF.

This clonotype was seen more than once but under ten times. This rearrangement joins TRBV15 to TRBJ1-1; 10 bases are a match to TRBD1. The V segment lost 3 bases and the J segment 5 bases; nucleotides outside the gene matches: 3. Germline V gives CDR1 LNHNV, CDR2 YYDKDF (reference sequence). The CDR3 runs to 14 residues. DNA of the CDR3: TGTGCCACCAGCAGTACGGACAGGGGGACTGAAGCTTTCTTT. It codes for CATSSTDRGTEAFF. The whole variable domain, filled in from reference TRBV15 and TRBJ1-1, reads DAMVIQNPRYQVTQFGKPVTLSCSQTLNHNVMYWYQQKSSQAPKLLFHYYDKDFNNEADTPDNFQSRRPNTSFCFLDIRSPGLGDTAMYLCATSSTDRGTEAFFGQGTRLTVV.

This sequence joins TRBV7-8 and TRBJ2-7; D gene unclear. V gave up 2 bases and J gave up 4 bases, with 21 bases separating them. CDR1 and CDR2 from the germline V gene are SGHVS and FQNEAQ. The CDR3 has 17 residues. CDR3 amino acids: CASSLYEPGVGNYEQYV. CDR3 DNA: TGTGCCAGCAGCTTATATGAACCCGGTGTGGGGAATTACGAGCAGTACGTC.

Many counts were recorded for this clonotype. The chain has TRBV5-1 and TRBJ2-7, with 10 positions matching TRBD1. CDR1 and CDR2 (germline): SGHRS, YFSETQ. The CDR3 is 15 amino acids. Losses at the gene ends were 0 bases for V and 5 bases for J; bases not matched to a gene: 5. The CDR3 is CASSLEGQGSDEQYF. The CDR3 DNA follows: TGCGCCAGCAGCTTGGAGGGACAGGGGAGTGACGAGCAGTACTTC.

This chain uses TRBV2 with TRBJ2-3, with 10 bases aligning to TRBD2. The CDR3 sequence is 16 residues long. With V trimmed by 5 bases and J by 2 bases, 7 bases remained unmatched. CDR1 and CDR2 from the germline V gene are SNHLY and FYNNEI. CDR3 DNA: TGTGCCAGCAGTTTCATACTAGCGGGGACCACAGATACGCAGTATTTT. Its translation is CASSFILAGTTDTQYF.

The chain joins TRBV3-1 to TRBJ1-1; TRBD1 might be the D (5 bases). Trimming took 3 bases from V and 3 from J, leaving 14 bases between them. The CDR3 length is 15 residues. The germline V gene has CDR1 LGHDT and CDR2 YNNKEL (reference sequence). CDR3 DNA: TGTGCCAGCAGCCAGGGCCCAGGGACGTACACTGAAGCTTTCTTT. Translation gives CASSQGPGTYTEAFF.

The chain recombines TRBV5-1 with TRBJ2-1, with 9 positions matching TRBD2. Germline V CDR1 and CDR2: SGHRS, YFSETQ. V shed 0 bases, J shed 0 bases, and the junction held 7 bases outside the gene matches. This CDR3 contains 18 residues. The CDR3: CASSLVSGGFSSYNEQFF. CDR3 nucleotide sequence: TGCGCCAGCAGCTTGGTTAGCGGGGGTTTTAGCTCCTACAATGAGCAGTTCTTC.

This clonotype was seen more than once but under ten times. The chain combines TRBV12-3 or TRBV12-4 with TRBJ2-5; the D gene could be TRBD1 or TRBD2 (5 bases each). V gave up 5 bases and J gave up 2 bases, with 12 bases separating them. This CDR3 region has 14 residues. For the CDR3, the DNA is TGTGCCAGCAGTCCCCCGGGACGTCAAGAGACCCAGTACTTC. Its protein product is CASSPPGRQETQYF.

This sequence joins TRBV29-1 and TRBJ2-5; 9 positions match TRBD1. The CDR3 length is 13 residues. Germline V gives CDR1 SQVTM, CDR2 ANQGSEA. The V and J ends lost 3 bases and 4 bases, in that order; junction bases with no gene match: 3. CDR3 sequence: CSVDTGGSETQYF. DNA for the CDR3: TGCAGCGTTGATACAGGGGGCTCAGAGACCCAGTACTTC.

The V and J genes are TRBV19 and TRBJ2-7; possible D gene TRBD2, 6 bases. Germline CDR1 is LNHDA and CDR2 is SQIVND (reference sequence). This CDR3 spans 16 amino acids. Trimming removed 8 bases at V and 2 bases at J, with 22 bases between. The CDR3 bases are TGTGCCAGTGCGACCTCCCGCGGGACTGTAGCCTACGAGCAGTACTTC. Amino acids: CASATSRGTVAYEQYF. The full variable domain, completed using reference TRBV19 and TRBJ2-7, is DGGITQSPKYLFRKEGQNVTLSCEQNLNHDAMYWYRQDPGQGLRLIYYSQIVNDFQKGDIAEGYSVSREKKESFPLTVTSAQKNPTAFYLCASATSRGTVAYEQYFGPGTRLTVT.

This clonotype was counted between two and nine times. The chain joins TRBV4-3 to TRBJ2-3; D is ambiguous. Trimming took off 0 bases at V and 2 bases at J, with 9 bases between the two ends. CDR1 and CDR2 from the germline V gene are LGHNA and YSLEER. CDR3 length: 15 residues. The chain's CDR3 is CASSQDNGYTDTQYF. The DNA of the CDR3 is TGCGCCAGCAGCCAAGATAACGGGTACACAGATACGCAGTATTTT.

This clonotype came up a few times. As DNA, the CDR3 is TGTGCCAGCAGCTCTGGCGGACAAAGCGATGAGCAGTTCTTC. Protein sequence: CASSSGGQSDEQFF. This rearrangement joins TRBV28 to TRBJ2-1, with D perhaps matching TRBD1 (5 bases). Trimming took off 6 bases at V and 8 bases at J, with 17 bases between the two ends. The CDR3 is 14 amino acids. Germline V gene sequence: CDR1 MDHEN, CDR2 SYDVKM.

The chain has TRBV7-9 and TRBJ2-1; D gene uncertain. Trimming took off 0 bases at V and 8 bases at J, with 17 bases between the two ends. CDR1 and CDR2 from the germline V gene are SEHNR and FQNEAQ (reference sequence). The CDR3 consists of 16 residues. The CDR3 spells CASSLAWVDSFDEQFF. The CDR3 DNA reads TGTGCCAGCAGCTTAGCGTGGGTTGATAGCTTCGATGAGCAGTTCTTC.

This clonotype turned up a few times. The V call is TRBV6-1, the J call TRBJ2-7; 10 bases map to TRBD1. Germline CDR1 MNHNS, CDR2 SASEGT. The CDR3 is 13 residues long. V trimming: 6 bases; J trimming: 5 bases; junction bases outside the gene matches: 4. CDR3 DNA sequence: TGTGCCAGCAGGAGACAGGGGGCCCACGAGCAGTACTTC. Translating gives CASRRQGAHEQYF.

The chain carries TRBV6-2 or TRBV6-3 and TRBJ1-5, with 7 bases identical to TRBD1. Per germline, CDR1 MNHEY and CDR2 SVGEGT. There are 15 residues in the CDR3. J was trimmed by 3 bases and V by 6 bases; bases with no gene match: 8. The CDR3: CASSRGQTSNQPQHF. DNA of the CDR3: TGTGCCAGCAGCCGGGGACAGACTTCCAATCAGCCCCAGCATTTT.

This clonotype is a singleton in its sample. V is TRBV29-1 and J is TRBJ2-1; TRBD2 matches at 8 bases. J gave up 6 bases and V 7 bases, and 5 bases lay outside the gene matches. CDR1 and CDR2 (germline): SQVTM, ANQGSEA. CDR3 length: 12 amino acids. Here the CDR3 reads CSAGGPSNEQFF. CDR3 sequence (DNA): TGCAGCGCGGGGGGGCCCTCCAATGAGCAGTTCTTC.

Only a few counts were recorded for this clonotype. This chain connects TRBV29-1 to TRBJ2-5; TRBD1 matches 8 bases. The ends lost 7 bases at V and 1 base at J; junction bases unmatched: 8. Per germline, CDR1 SQVTM and CDR2 ANQGSEA. CDR3 length: 14 amino acids. The CDR3 here is CSASQGALQETQYF. The CDR3 DNA reads TGCAGCGCTAGCCAGGGGGCCCTCCAAGAGACCCAGTACTTC. The entire variable domain, with the rest obtained from reference TRBV29-1 and TRBJ2-5, is as follows: SAVISQKPSRDICQRGTSLTIQCQVDSQVTMMFWYRQQPGQSLTLIATANQGSEATYESGFVIDKFPISRPNLTFSTLTVSNMSPEDSSIYLCSASQGALQETQYFGPGTRLLVL.

The V and J genes are TRBV6-2 or TRBV6-3 and TRBJ2-7; TRBD1 aligns across 8 bases. This CDR3 has 15 amino acids. Trimming at V came to 2 bases and at J to 5 bases, leaving 8 bases not matched to a gene. Per the germline V gene, CDR1 is MNHEY and CDR2 is SVGEGT. CDR3 sequence: CASSYGRRGLDEQYF. The DNA of the CDR3 is TGTGCCAGCAGTTACGGGCGCAGGGGGCTGGACGAGCAGTACTTC.

This clonotype was seen only a few times. The chain recombines TRBV27 with TRBJ1-1, with 10 bases aligning to TRBD1. The junction had 7 bases not matched to a gene; V was cut back by 2 bases and J by 7 bases. Germline values: CDR1 MNHEY, CDR2 SMNVEV (reference sequence). CDR3 length: 15 residues. The CDR3: CASSLISRDRGEAFF. CDR3 DNA: TGTGCCAGCAGTTTAATAAGCAGGGACAGGGGTGAAGCTTTCTTT.

In its sample, this clonotype was seen a few times. The V and J genes are TRBV20-1 and TRBJ2-3; D is possibly TRBD2 (7 bases). Per germline, CDR1 DFQATT and CDR2 SNEGSKA (reference sequence). The CDR3 loop spans 14 amino acids. The ends were cut back, 5 bases at V and 1 base at J, with 13 bases in the middle. For the CDR3, the DNA is TGCAGTGCTGAGGGGGGGGCCGGCACAGATACGCAGTATTTT. Amino acid sequence: CSAEGGAGTDTQYF.

This chain connects TRBV5-1 to TRBJ2-7; D may match TRBD1 or TRBD2 (5 bases each). The ends were cut back, 10 bases at V and 4 bases at J, with 15 bases in the middle. The CDR3 runs to 12 residues. Germline CDR1 SGHRS, CDR2 YFSETQ. The CDR3 nucleotides read TGCGCCTCCCTGGGACCACAGTACGAGCAGTACTTC. This gives the protein CASLGPQYEQYF.

This clonotype showed up just a few times. The chain links TRBV7-2 to TRBJ1-3, with 7 bases identical to TRBD1. Germline V gene data show CDR1 as SGHTA and CDR2 as FQGNSA. The CDR3 is 16 residues long. The J segment lost 4 bases and the V segment lost 6 bases, leaving 12 bases of the junction unmatched. CDR3 residues: CASSWTGLRSGNTIYF. The CDR3 DNA is TGTGCCAGCAGTTGGACAGGACTCAGGTCGGGAAACACCATATATTTT. Based on the CDR3 plus reference TRBV7-2 and TRBJ1-3, the full variable domain is GAGVSQSPSNKVTEKGKDVELRCDPISGHTALYWYRQSLGQGLEFLIYFQGNSAPDKSGLPSDRFSAERTGGSVSTLTIQRTQQEDSAVYLCASSWTGLRSGNTIYFGEGSWLTVV.

The table lists this clonotype with a few counts. This chain uses TRBV20-1 with TRBJ2-1; no reliable D call. This CDR3 has 18 residues. Germline CDR1 reads DFQATT; CDR2 reads SNEGSKA (reference sequence). The germline V and J ends were trimmed by 3 bases and 0 bases, with 21 bases remaining between them. Written as DNA, the CDR3 is TGCAGTGCTAGTAGTTTGAGGCCAACTTCCGTCTCCTACAATGAGCAGTTCTTC. The encoded protein is CSASSLRPTSVSYNEQFF.

This clonotype was seen only a few times. This sequence joins TRBV4-2 and TRBJ1-1; D gene ambiguous. Trimming removed 2 bases at V and 1 base at J, with 5 bases between. The CDR3 runs 13 residues. Germline V CDR1 and CDR2: LGHNA, YNFKEQ. CDR3 amino acids: CASSQRPNTEAFF. CDR3 sequence (DNA): TGTGCCAGCAGCCAAAGGCCGAACACTGAAGCTTTCTTT.

This clonotype was seen repeatedly, ten times or more. V gene TRBV7-2 combines with J gene TRBJ2-5; no definite D call. Deletions cut 5 bases from V and 6 bases from J, with 7 bases between. The CDR3 has 11 amino acids. Germline loops: CDR1 SGHTA, CDR2 FQGNSA. CDR3 region: CASSVGKTQYF. In DNA, the CDR3 is TGTGCCAGCAGCGTAGGAAAGACCCAGTACTTC.

This sequence joins TRBV12-3 or TRBV12-4 and TRBJ1-2; D remains unclear. The V end was cut by 0 bases, the J end by 0 bases, with 11 bases between. This CDR3 comprises 16 residues. The CDR3 coding sequence is TGTGCCAGCAGTTTAGCGCCCGCAAACTCTAACTATGGCTACACCTTC. Translation gives CASSLAPANSNYGYTF.

This clonotype has a count of ten or more. V gene TRBV10-3 combines with J gene TRBJ2-3; maybe TRBD2 (7 bases). Germline CDR1 reads ENHRY; CDR2 reads SYGVKD. With 7 bases removed from V and 3 bases from J, the gap between germline ends came to 14 bases. The CDR3 consists of 14 residues. The CDR3 bases are TGTGCCATCACCGGGGGGCTTCGGACAGATACGCAGTATTTT. This encodes CAITGGLRTDTQYF.